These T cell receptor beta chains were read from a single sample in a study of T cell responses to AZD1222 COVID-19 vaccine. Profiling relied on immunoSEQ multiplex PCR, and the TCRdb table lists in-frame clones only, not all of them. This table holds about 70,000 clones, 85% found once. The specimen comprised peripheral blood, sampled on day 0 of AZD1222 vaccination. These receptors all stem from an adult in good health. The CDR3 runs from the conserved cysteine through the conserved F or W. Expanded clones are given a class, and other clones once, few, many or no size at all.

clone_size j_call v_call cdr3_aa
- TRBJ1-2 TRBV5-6 CASTQDSSYGYTF
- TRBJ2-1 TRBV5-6 CASSPSGLAGVFEQFF
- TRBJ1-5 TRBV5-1 CASTLGAGGEFGDQPQHF
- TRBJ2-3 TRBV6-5 CASTSYTDTQYF
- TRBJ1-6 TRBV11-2 CASSSYGANSYNSPLHF
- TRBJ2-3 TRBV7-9 CASSLERRTDTQYF
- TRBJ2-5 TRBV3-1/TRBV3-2 CASSPPNLAGGRRETQYF
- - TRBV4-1 CASSHRLAGKTHNEQFF
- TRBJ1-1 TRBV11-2 CASSLGTPNTEAFF
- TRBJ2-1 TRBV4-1 CASSQTGSSYNEQFF
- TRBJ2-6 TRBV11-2 CASSDIGRSGANVLTF
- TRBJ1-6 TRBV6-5 CASSYTNSPLHF
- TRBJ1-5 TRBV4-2 CASSQDSGVGYRPQHF
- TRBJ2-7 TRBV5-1 CASSLVGGRGGEQYF
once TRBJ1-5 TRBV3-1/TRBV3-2 CASSPGTVGNQPQHF
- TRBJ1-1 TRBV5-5 CASSLVGTPRRTEAFF
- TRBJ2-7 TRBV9 CASSPSTSGRHEQYF
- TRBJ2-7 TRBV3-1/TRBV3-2 CASSPLGGLGGEQYF
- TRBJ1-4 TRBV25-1 CASSDSVLNEKLFF
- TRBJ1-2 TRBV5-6 CASSSLNDPWTGRYTF
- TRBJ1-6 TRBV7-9 CASSLARTGSPLHF
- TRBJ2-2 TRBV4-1 CASSQGQLGTGELFF
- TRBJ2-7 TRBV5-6 CASSLTRYEQYF
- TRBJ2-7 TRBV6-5 CASSYTVGSLAYEQYF
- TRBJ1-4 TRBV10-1 CASSQGQSNEKLFF
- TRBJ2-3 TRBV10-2 CASSESQRPTDTQYF
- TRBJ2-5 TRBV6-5 CASSYTGGRGETQYF
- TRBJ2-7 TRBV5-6 CASSRAGEDEQYF
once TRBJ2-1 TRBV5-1 CASSISGSAYNEQFF
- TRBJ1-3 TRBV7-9 CAPLEVSSGNTIYF
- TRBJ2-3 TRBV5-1 CASSLLSDTQYF
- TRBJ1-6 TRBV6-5 CASRRQGLDNSPLHF
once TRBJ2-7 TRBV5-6 CASSLYRGPYEQYF
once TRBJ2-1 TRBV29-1 CSVAPGQGTWGSYNEQFF
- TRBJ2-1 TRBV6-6 CASQEREFDNEQFF
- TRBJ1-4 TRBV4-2 CASSQGQSNEKLFF
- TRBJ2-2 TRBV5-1 CASSLALSGGELFF
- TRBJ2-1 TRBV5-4 CASSGGGQGGANEQFF
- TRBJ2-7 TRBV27 CASSWTSGVDEQYF
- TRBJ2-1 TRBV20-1 CSVMGHEQFF
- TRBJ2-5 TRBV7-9 CASSLLASQETQYF
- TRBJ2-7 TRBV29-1 CSVLRPGGQGDEQYF
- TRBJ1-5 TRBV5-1 CASSRWTGDNQPQHF
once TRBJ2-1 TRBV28 CASSLPGQGMYEQFF
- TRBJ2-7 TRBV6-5 CATWPDGSLGEQYF
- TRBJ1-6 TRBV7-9 CASSSGQTNSPLHF
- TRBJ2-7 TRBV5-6 CASTVRDLSSYEQYF
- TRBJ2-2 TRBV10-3 CAIMATNTGELFF
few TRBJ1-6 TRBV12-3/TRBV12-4 CASSLSRGPLHF
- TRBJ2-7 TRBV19 CASSSGTGKINEQYF
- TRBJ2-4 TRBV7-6 CASSLAGGRGGKNIQYF